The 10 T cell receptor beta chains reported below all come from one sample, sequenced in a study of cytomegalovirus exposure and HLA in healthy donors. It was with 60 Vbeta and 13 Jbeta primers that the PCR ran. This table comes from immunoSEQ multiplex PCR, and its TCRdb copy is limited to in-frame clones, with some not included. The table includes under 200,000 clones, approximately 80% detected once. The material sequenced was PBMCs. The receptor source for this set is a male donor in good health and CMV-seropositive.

CDR3 protein: CASSSTRGNGIYEQYF. The DNA for the CDR3 is TGCGCCAGCAGCTCCACCAGGGGAAATGGGATCTACGAGCAGTACTTC. The genes are TRBV5-1 and TRBJ2-7; tentatively, D is TRBD1 (6 bases). V was cut by 3 bases and J by 3 bases, with 19 bases left in between. Germline CDR1 SGHRS, CDR2 YFSETQ. CDR3 length equals 16 residues.

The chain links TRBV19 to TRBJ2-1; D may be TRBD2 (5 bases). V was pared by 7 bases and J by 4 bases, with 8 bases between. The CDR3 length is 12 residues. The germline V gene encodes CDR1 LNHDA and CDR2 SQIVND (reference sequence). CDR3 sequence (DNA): TGTGCCAGTACCGGAGGTTACAATGAGCAGTTCTTC. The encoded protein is CASTGGYNEQFF.

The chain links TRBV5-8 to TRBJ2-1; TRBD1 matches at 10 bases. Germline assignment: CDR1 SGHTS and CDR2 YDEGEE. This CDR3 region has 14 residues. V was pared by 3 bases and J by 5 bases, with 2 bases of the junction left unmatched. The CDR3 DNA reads TGTGCCAGCAGCTGGACAGGGGGGAACAATGAGCAGTTCTTC. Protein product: CASSWTGGNNEQFF.

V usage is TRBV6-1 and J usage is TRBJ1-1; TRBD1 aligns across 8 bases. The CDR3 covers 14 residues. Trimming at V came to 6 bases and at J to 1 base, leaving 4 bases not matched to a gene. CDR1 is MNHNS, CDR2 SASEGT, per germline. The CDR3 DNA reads TGTGCCAGCAGGATGGGACAGGCGAACACTGAAGCTTTCTTT. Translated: CASRMGQANTEAFF.

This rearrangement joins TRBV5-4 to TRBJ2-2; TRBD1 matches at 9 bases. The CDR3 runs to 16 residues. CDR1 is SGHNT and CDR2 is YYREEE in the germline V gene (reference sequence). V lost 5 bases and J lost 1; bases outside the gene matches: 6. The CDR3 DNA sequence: TGTGCCAGCAGATCACCGGGACAGGGGAACACCGGGGAGCTGTTTTTT. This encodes CASRSPGQGNTGELFF.

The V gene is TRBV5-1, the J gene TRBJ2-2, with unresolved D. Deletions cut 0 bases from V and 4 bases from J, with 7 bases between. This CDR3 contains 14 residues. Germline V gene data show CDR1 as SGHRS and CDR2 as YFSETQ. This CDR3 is CASSLAVGTGELFF. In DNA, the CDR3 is TGCGCCAGCAGCTTGGCCGTCGGCACCGGGGAGCTGTTTTTT.

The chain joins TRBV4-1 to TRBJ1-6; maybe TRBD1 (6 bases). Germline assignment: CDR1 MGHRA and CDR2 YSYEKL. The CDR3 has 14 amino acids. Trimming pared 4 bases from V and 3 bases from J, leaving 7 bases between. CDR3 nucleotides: TGCGCCAGCAGCCCGGACAGCTATAATTCACCCCTCCACTTT. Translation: CASSPDSYNSPLHF.

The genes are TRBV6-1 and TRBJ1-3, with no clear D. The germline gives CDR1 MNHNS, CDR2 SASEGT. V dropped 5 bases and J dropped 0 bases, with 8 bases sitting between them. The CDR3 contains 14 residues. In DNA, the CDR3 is TGTGCCAGCAGTCGAACCGGCTCTGGAAACACCATATATTTT. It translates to CASSRTGSGNTIYF.

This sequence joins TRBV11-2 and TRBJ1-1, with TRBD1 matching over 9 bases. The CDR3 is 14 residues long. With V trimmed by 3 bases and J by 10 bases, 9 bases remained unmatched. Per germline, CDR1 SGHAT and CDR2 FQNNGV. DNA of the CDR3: TGTGCCAGCAGCTTCACAGGGGGCCCCCGAAGAGCTTTCTTT. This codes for CASSFTGGPRRAFF.

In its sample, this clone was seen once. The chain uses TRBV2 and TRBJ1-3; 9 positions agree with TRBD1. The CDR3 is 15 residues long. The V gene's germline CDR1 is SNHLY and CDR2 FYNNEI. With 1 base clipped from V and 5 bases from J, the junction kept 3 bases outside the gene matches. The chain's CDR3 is CASSEGGQGRNTIYF. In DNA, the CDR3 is TGTGCCAGCAGTGAAGGGGGACAGGGTAGAAACACCATATATTTT.